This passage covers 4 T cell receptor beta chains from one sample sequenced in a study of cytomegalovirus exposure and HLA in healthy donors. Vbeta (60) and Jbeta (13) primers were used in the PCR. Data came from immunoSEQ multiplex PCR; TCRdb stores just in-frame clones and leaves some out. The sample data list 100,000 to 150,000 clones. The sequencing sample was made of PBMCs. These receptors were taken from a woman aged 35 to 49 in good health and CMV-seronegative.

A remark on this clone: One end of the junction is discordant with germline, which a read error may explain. The CDR3 sequence is CASSVGLAENTGELFF. CDR3 nucleotides: TGTGCCAGCAGCGTAGGACTAGCGGAAAACACCGGGGAGCTGTTTTTT. The gene calls are TRBV13 and TRBJ2-2; TRBD2 agrees at 10 bases. This CDR3 has 16 residues. In germline, CDR1 is PRHDT, CDR2 FYEKMQ (reference sequence).

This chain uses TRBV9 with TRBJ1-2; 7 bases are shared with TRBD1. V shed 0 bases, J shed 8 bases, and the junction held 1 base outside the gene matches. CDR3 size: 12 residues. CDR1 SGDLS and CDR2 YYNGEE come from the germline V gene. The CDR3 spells CASSVDRGGYTF. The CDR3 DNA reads TGTGCCAGCAGCGTAGACAGGGGCGGCTACACCTTC.

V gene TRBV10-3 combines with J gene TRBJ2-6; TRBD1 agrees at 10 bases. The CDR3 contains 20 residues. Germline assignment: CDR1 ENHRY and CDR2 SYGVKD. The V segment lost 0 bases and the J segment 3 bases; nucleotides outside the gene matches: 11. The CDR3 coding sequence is TGTGCCATCAGTGAGTCGAAACTTCGGACAGGGGGTCATGGGGCCAACGTCCTGACTTTC. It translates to CAISESKLRTGGHGANVLTF.

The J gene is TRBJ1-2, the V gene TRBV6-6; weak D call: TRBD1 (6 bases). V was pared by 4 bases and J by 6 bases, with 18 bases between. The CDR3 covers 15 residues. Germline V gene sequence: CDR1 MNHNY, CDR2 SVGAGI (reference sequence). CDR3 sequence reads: CASSSQSQGIHGYTF. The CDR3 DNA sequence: TGTGCCAGCAGTTCCCAATCGCAGGGGATCCATGGCTACACCTTC.